The 10 T cell receptor beta chains reported below all come from one sample, sequenced in a study of a mutant IDH1 vaccine in newly diagnosed glioma. The time point denotes: week 47, end of study. Doses consisted of 300 ug of mutant IDH1 20-mer peptide each, paired with topical imiquimod. Antigens for these TCRs are unknown. Data came from immunoSEQ multiplex PCR; TCRdb stores just in-frame clones and leaves some out. The sample has some 40,000 clones, roughly four fifths seen once. This sample comprised PBMCs, obtained from a glioma patient whose treatment included an IDH1 peptide vaccine. Receptors were obtained from a man aged 35 to 55 with glioma.

The chain links TRBV7-2 to TRBJ1-2; a possible D gene is TRBD1 (5 bases). Trimming shortened V by 1 base and J by 5 bases, and 17 bases separated the two germline ends. CDR3 size: 16 residues. From germline, CDR1 is SGHTA and CDR2 FQGNSA. CDR3: CASSLVLRGLVYGYTF. DNA of the CDR3: TGTGCCAGCAGCTTAGTATTGCGGGGGTTAGTGTATGGCTACACCTTC.

The rearrangement uses TRBV27 and TRBJ2-3; possible D gene TRBD1, 6 bases. The germline gives CDR1 MNHEY, CDR2 SMNVEV (reference sequence). V was pared by 3 bases and J by 1 base, with 14 bases between. This CDR3 has 16 amino acids. In nucleotides, the CDR3 is TGTGCCAGCAGTTTTCCGACAGGATCGGGCACAGATACGCAGTATTTT. Residues: CASSFPTGSGTDTQYF.

This clone was picked up one time. V usage is TRBV27 and J usage is TRBJ2-1, with 10 bases matching TRBD2. The CDR3 is 15 amino acids. Germline CDR1 reads MNHEY; CDR2 reads SMNVEV (reference sequence). With 3 bases clipped from V and 3 bases from J, the junction kept 2 bases outside the gene matches. CDR3 in DNA: TGTGCCAGCAGTTTCGGACTAGCGGTCTACAATGAGCAGTTCTTC. Its protein product is CASSFGLAVYNEQFF.

The chain employs TRBV11-2 and TRBJ2-5, with unresolved D. Trimming stripped 1 base from V and 7 bases from J, with 4 bases between. CDR1 and CDR2 (germline): SGHAT, FQNNGV. This CDR3 is built from 11 residues. CDR3 nucleotides: TGTGCCAGCAGCTTAGTGGGGACCCAGTACTTC. Amino acid sequence: CASSLVGTQYF.

CDR3 sequence: CASSRRAGGGTDTQYF. For the CDR3, the DNA is TGTGCCAGCAGCCGAAGAGCGGGAGGGGGCACAGATACGCAGTATTTT. J is TRBJ2-3 and V is TRBV7-2; 10 bases agree with TRBD2. With 5 bases clipped from V and 1 base from J, the junction kept 6 bases outside the gene matches. This CDR3 has 16 amino acids. Germline V gene data show CDR1 as SGHTA and CDR2 as FQGNSA.

V and J are TRBV25-1 and TRBJ2-5; D gene uncertain. The germline V gene has CDR1 MGHDK and CDR2 SYGVNS. The CDR3 covers 13 residues. The V end lost 3 bases, the J end lost 5 bases, and 10 bases lay between the germline ends. CDR3 DNA sequence: TGTGCCAGCAGTGACTGGGGTCGGGAGACCCAGTACTTC. It encodes CASSDWGRETQYF. Looking up the rest from reference TRBV25-1 and TRBJ2-5 gives the full variable domain: EADIYQTPRYLVIGTGKKITLECSQTMGHDKMYWYQQDPGMELHLIHYSYGVNSTEKGDLSSESTVSRIRTEHFPLTLESARPSHTSQYLCASSDWGRETQYFGPGTRLLVL.

This clone was observed a handful of times. V is TRBV4-2 and J is TRBJ2-3, with D uncertain. CDR1 is LGHNA and CDR2 is YNFKEQ in the germline V gene. The CDR3 is 14 amino acids. V was pared by 0 bases and J by 2 bases, with 6 bases between. This chain's CDR3 is CASSQESYTDTQYF. The CDR3 coding sequence is TGTGCCAGCAGCCAAGAAAGCTACACAGATACGCAGTATTTT.

The chain links TRBV12-5 to TRBJ2-1; 14 bases are shared with TRBD2. Germline V lookup: CDR1 LGHNT, CDR2 FRNRAP. The ends lost 2 bases at V and 10 bases at J; junction bases unmatched: 13. The CDR3 length is 18 residues. The CDR3, as DNA: TGTGCTAGTGGTTTGTTGGGACTAGCGGGAGCTGAGTATTTGGAGCAGTTCTTC. Translation gives CASGLLGLAGAEYLEQFF.

This CDR3 is CASSLRASGNTGELFF. DNA of the CDR3: TGTGCCAGCAGCTTAAGGGCTAGCGGGAACACCGGGGAGCTGTTTTTT. The J gene is TRBJ2-2, the V gene TRBV7-6; 7 bases align to TRBD2. The CDR3 consists of 16 residues. J was trimmed by 1 base and V by 2 bases; bases with no gene match: 4. The germline CDR1 and CDR2 sequences are SGHVS and FNYEAQ.

The chain uses TRBV9 and TRBJ2-7, with 10 bases aligning to TRBD2. CDR3 size: 14 residues. Germline V gives CDR1 SGDLS, CDR2 YYNGEE. V lost 0 bases and J lost 8; bases outside the gene matches: 5. The CDR3 DNA is TGTGCCAGCAGCGTAGTCGGAGCGGGAGGGAAGCAGTACTTC. Its translation is CASSVVGAGGKQYF.